A single sample gave rise to the 18 T cell receptor beta chains below, sequenced in a study of T cell changes during pregnancy in multiple sclerosis. Sequencing was performed with immunoSEQ multiplex PCR; in TCRdb, only in-frame clones are kept and a portion is missing. The table shows roughly 57,000 clones, with around 92% occurring only once. This sample comprised CD4+ T cells from peripheral blood mononuclear cells, obtained after pregnancy. The source of these receptors is a female donor with multiple sclerosis, enrolled in a pregnancy study.

The chain has TRBV7-9 and TRBJ1-4; tentatively, D is TRBD1 (6 bases). V lost 1 base and J lost 12, with 9 bases in between. This CDR3 has 12 residues. The germline gives CDR1 SEHNR, CDR2 FQNEAQ (reference sequence). CDR3 DNA sequence: TGTGCCAGCAGCTTAGGACAGGAACAACTGTTTTTT. It encodes CASSLGQEQLFF.

V usage is TRBV27 and J usage is TRBJ1-6, with D perhaps matching TRBD1 (5 bases). Germline V lookup: CDR1 MNHEY, CDR2 SMNVEV (reference sequence). The V end lost 8 bases, the J end lost 7 bases, and 12 bases lay between the germline ends. This CDR3 is 13 amino acids long. CDR3 sequence reads: CASVGGSNSPLHF. DNA of the CDR3: TGTGCCAGCGTGGGGGGGTCGAATTCACCCCTCCACTTT.

The rearrangement links TRBV29-1 to TRBJ1-2; 9 bases are shared with TRBD1. The V gene end was trimmed by 8 bases and the J gene end by 0 bases; junction bases not matched to a gene: 10. The CDR3 runs 15 residues. Germline loops: CDR1 SQVTM, CDR2 ANQGSEA. The chain's CDR3 is CSTQTQGAANYGYTF. The DNA of the CDR3 is TGCAGCACCCAAACACAGGGGGCCGCTAACTATGGCTACACCTTC.

J is TRBJ2-2 and V is TRBV19, with 7 positions matching TRBD2. V was clipped by 6 bases and J by 1 base; unmatched bases: 5. The CDR3 sequence is 15 residues long. From germline, CDR1 is LNHDA and CDR2 SQIVND (reference sequence). CDR3 residues: CASRSGGGNTGELFF. The CDR3 DNA follows: TGTGCCAGTAGGAGTGGGGGGGGGAACACCGGGGAGCTGTTTTTT.

This rearrangement joins TRBV7-8 to TRBJ2-1, with 7 bases matching TRBD2. Germline V gene sequence: CDR1 SGHVS, CDR2 FQNEAQ. The CDR3 consists of 13 residues. V shed 1 base and J 7 bases; nucleotides not matched to a gene: 1. CDR3 loop: CASSLGRENEQFF. In DNA form, the CDR3 reads TGTGCCAGCAGCTTAGGGCGGGAGAATGAGCAGTTCTTC.

This clone showed up just a few times. The J gene is TRBJ1-6, the V gene TRBV30, with 7 bases lining up with TRBD1. CDR1 GTSNPN and CDR2 SVGIG come from the germline V gene (reference sequence). The CDR3 runs 13 residues. The V segment lost 5 bases and the J segment 6 bases; nucleotides outside the gene matches: 4. The CDR3 DNA reads as TGTGCCTGGGGGGACAGCCTTAATTCACCCCTCCACTTT. The encoded protein is CAWGDSLNSPLHF.

As DNA, the CDR3 is TGTGCCACGATAGGGGAGGGGCGCACTGAAGCTTTCTTT. Protein sequence: CATIGEGRTEAFF. This chain joins TRBV6-5 and TRBJ1-1; the D gene is possibly TRBD1 (5 bases). CDR3 size: 13 residues. Germline V lookup: CDR1 MNHEY, CDR2 SVGAGI. The V end lost 10 bases, the J end lost 4 bases, and 16 bases lay between the germline ends.

The chain joins TRBV5-4 to TRBJ1-2, with D possibly matching TRBD1 (6 bases). Trimming removed 6 bases from V and 1 base from J, with 22 bases in between. The CDR3 runs 17 residues. Germline CDR1 and CDR2: SGHNT and YYREEE (reference sequence). The DNA for the CDR3 is TGTGCCAGCACCGTTGGTGGGGGGGCAGGGGATAACTATGGCTACACCTTC. It yields the protein CASTVGGGAGDNYGYTF.

This clone was counted once. V and J are TRBV9 and TRBJ1-5; perhaps TRBD1 as D (5 bases). Looked up from germline, CDR1 is SGDLS and CDR2 is YYNGEE. The V gene lost 2 bases and the J gene lost 5 bases, with 8 bases spanning the gap. This CDR3 spans 13 amino acids. The CDR3 region has the DNA TGTGCCAGCAGCGTCAGGGAAGATCAGCCCCAGCATTTT. It is translated as CASSVREDQPQHF. The whole variable domain, remainder taken from reference TRBV9 and TRBJ1-5, is DSGVTQTPKHLITATGQRVTLRCSPRSGDLSVYWYQQSLDQGLQFLIQYYNGEERAKGNILERFSAQQFPDLHSELNLSSLELGDSALYFCASSVREDQPQHFGDGTRLSIL.

The rearrangement links TRBV7-3 to TRBJ2-7; D is possibly TRBD1 (5 bases). The CDR3 contains 13 residues. Trimming left V 0 bases short and J 11 bases short, with 14 bases between. The V gene's germline CDR1 is SGHTA and CDR2 FQGTGA. CDR3 protein: CASSLTHETEEYF. In DNA, the CDR3 is TGTGCCAGCAGCTTAACCCACGAGACAGAGGAGTACTTC.

V gene TRBV2 combines with J gene TRBJ1-1; 8 nucleotides align to TRBD1. The CDR3 spans 15 residues. V lost 5 bases to trimming and J lost 4 bases; unmatched junction nucleotides: 9. Germline loops: CDR1 SNHLY, CDR2 FYNNEI. The CDR3 bases are TGTGCCAGCAGTCCGGACAGGGCCTCGGGCACTGAAGCTTTCTTT. It specifies CASSPDRASGTEAFF.

This chain uses TRBV27 with TRBJ2-7, with 11 bases aligning to TRBD2. V lost 5 bases and J lost 6; bases outside the gene matches: 12. CDR1 MNHEY and CDR2 SMNVEV come from the germline V gene (reference sequence). The CDR3 is 16 amino acids. The CDR3: CASSAIASGTSGEQYF. CDR3 nucleotide sequence: TGTGCCAGCAGTGCGATAGCCAGCGGGACTAGCGGCGAGCAGTACTTC.

The chain joins TRBV29-1 to TRBJ2-7, with a possible D match to TRBD2 (6 bases). V lost 3 bases and J lost 7, with 13 bases in between. This CDR3 has 12 residues. CDR1 is SQVTM, CDR2 ANQGSEA, per germline. The CDR3 nucleotides read TGCAGCGTTGAGCGGGGTCTGGGGGAGCAGTACTTC. Protein: CSVERGLGEQYF.

The chain carries TRBV9 and TRBJ1-6; TRBD1 matches at 11 bases. V shed 4 bases and J 7 bases; nucleotides not matched to a gene: 7. The CDR3 totals 16 residues. Germline loops: CDR1 SGDLS, CDR2 YYNGEE. CDR3 bases: TGTGCCAGCAGCCCGCGCCGGGACAGGGGGAATTCACCCCTCCACTTT. Translating gives CASSPRRDRGNSPLHF.

The chain recombines TRBV4-2 with TRBJ2-2; a possible D gene is TRBD2 (6 bases). V shed 0 bases and J shed 4 bases, with 9 bases lying between them. Germline V gene lookup returns CDR1 LGHNA and CDR2 YNFKEQ. CDR3 length: 15 residues. The CDR3 loop is CASSQDGLFTGELFF. CDR3 DNA sequence: TGTGCCAGCAGCCAAGACGGACTATTCACCGGGGAGCTGTTTTTT.

This clone showed up just once. This chain joins TRBV7-2 and TRBJ2-3; perhaps TRBD2 as D (7 bases). V was cut by 1 base and J by 3 bases, with 17 bases left in between. The CDR3 is 17 residues long. CDR1 and CDR2 from the germline V gene are SGHTA and FQGNSA. CDR3 protein: CASSLVGAGGRTDTQYF. The CDR3 DNA is TGTGCCAGCAGCTTAGTGGGGGCCGGGGGGCGTACAGATACGCAGTATTTT.

This clone was seen a single time. This chain connects TRBV6-5 to TRBJ1-2; no firm D call. Trimming took off 6 bases at V and 4 bases at J, with 15 bases between the two ends. CDR1 and CDR2 (germline): MNHEY, SVGAGI. The CDR3 has 14 amino acids. DNA of the CDR3: TGTGCCAGCAGGACCCAGGCCGGGGTCTATGGCTACACCTTC. Protein: CASRTQAGVYGYTF.

The chain is built from TRBV7-3 and TRBJ2-5, with D perhaps TRBD2 (6 bases). The CDR3 totals 13 residues. Germline V gene sequence: CDR1 SGHTA, CDR2 FQGTGA. V lost 6 bases and J 4 bases, leaving 12 bases between the germline ends. In DNA form, the CDR3 reads TGTGCCAGCAGTGGAGGGCCAACAGAGACCCAGTACTTC. This gives the protein CASSGGPTETQYF.